Described below is a single T cell receptor (beta chain) sequence and its context. As yet, its antigen is unknown. These data originate in a study of cytomegalovirus exposure and HLA in healthy donors. Study in general: A subsequent analysis stated that the 100 to 150 validation repertoires were run on the same platform as the 600 to 750 first-cohort repertoires.

TCRdb keeps only in-frame clones here, not all; method: immunoSEQ multiplex PCR. The sample yields a few hundred thousand clones, 70% to 90% seen once. Study-wide results and limits: Associated with cytomegalovirus, according to the listing, were 150 to 200 TCR beta chains. Subsequent analysis of the roughly 120 validation repertoires found a tendency for first-cohort TCR clusters to co-occur.

The CDR3 contains 15 residues. V trimming: 6 bases; J trimming: 4 bases; junction bases outside the gene matches: 12. The V gene's germline CDR1 is SQVTM and CDR2 ANQGSEA. Sequenced: PBMCs. This chain links TRBV29-1 with TRBJ1-2; 9 positions agree with TRBD1. This receptor was taken from a young man in good health and CMV-seronegative. CDR3 in DNA: TGCAGCGTCACCGGGACAGGGTCCCGAAGCTATGGCTACACCTTC. Translation: CSVTGTGSRSYGYTF.